The rows below give T cell receptor beta chains drawn from one sample of a study of cytomegalovirus exposure and HLA in healthy donors. Assay: immunoSEQ multiplex PCR; the TCRdb copy retains only in-frame clones and omits some. Of 200,000 to 250,000 clones detected, 65% to 85% appear once; the ten largest clones hold 0.71%. Sequenced material: PBMCs. The receptors here all came from a boy aged 2 to 9 in good health and CMV-seronegative. Each CDR3 is given with its conserved first and last residue. D genes are given only for firm matches. Size tells how often a clone was seen (once, few, many) or the class of an expanded clone, and some rows leave it out.

cdr3_aa: CASSQRQGGTEAFF
cdr3_nt: TGTGCCAGCAGTCAGAGACAGGGGGGGACTGAAGCTTTCTTT
clone_size: .
d_call: TRBD1
v_call: TRBV27
j_call: TRBJ1-1

cdr3_aa: CASSTTLPGQGHQPQHF
cdr3_nt: TGTGCCAGTAGTACCACTCTGCCGGGACAGGGACATCAGCCCCAGCATTTT
clone_size: .
d_call: TRBD1
v_call: TRBV19
j_call: TRBJ1-5

cdr3_aa: CASSPQGNSRGYTF
cdr3_nt: TGTGCCAGCAGCCCACAGGGGAACTCGCGTGGCTACACCTTC
clone_size: once
d_call: TRBD1
v_call: TRBV7-8
j_call: TRBJ1-2

cdr3_aa: CASSQDRGSPGPEGGINTGELFF
cdr3_nt: TGTGCCAGCAGCCAAGATAGGGGCTCCCCTGGACCGGAGGGAGGGATAAACACCGGGGAGCTGTTTTTT
clone_size: .
d_call: TRBD2
v_call: TRBV4-2
j_call: TRBJ2-2

cdr3_aa: CSSSLTRDTGLDYGYTF
cdr3_nt: TGTTCCAGCAGCCTTACCCGGGACACCGGTCTTGACTATGGCTACACCTTC
clone_size: .
d_call: .
v_call: TRBV7-9
j_call: TRBJ1-2

cdr3_aa: CASSPASVFTDTQYF
cdr3_nt: TGTGCCAGCAGCCCTGCTAGCGTCTTCACAGATACGCAGTATTTT
clone_size: .
d_call: .
v_call: TRBV14
j_call: TRBJ2-3

cdr3_aa: CASSLDLNRGQVQFF
cdr3_nt: TGTGCCAGCAGCTTAGACCTCAACAGGGGGCAGGTGCAGTTCTTC
clone_size: .
d_call: TRBD1
v_call: TRBV7-2
j_call: TRBJ2-1

cdr3_aa: CSVWTGREQYF
cdr3_nt: TGCAGCGTTTGGACAGGACGCGAGCAGTACTTC
clone_size: .
d_call: TRBD1
v_call: TRBV29-1
j_call: TRBJ2-7

cdr3_aa: CASSTGFSFGSYNSPLHF
cdr3_nt: TGTGCCAGCTCGACAGGGTTTAGTTTTGGATCCTATAATTCACCCCTCCACTTT
clone_size: .
d_call: TRBD1
v_call: TRBV7-9
j_call: TRBJ1-6

cdr3_aa: CASSHPRLAEDREQYF
cdr3_nt: TGTGCCAGCAGCCACCCCCGACTAGCGGAGGATAGGGAGCAGTACTTC
clone_size: .
d_call: TRBD2
v_call: TRBV5-8
j_call: TRBJ2-7

cdr3_aa: CAWIWHGENTGELFF
cdr3_nt: TGTGCCTGGATTTGGCATGGAGAGAACACCGGGGAGCTGTTTTTT
clone_size: .
d_call: .
v_call: TRBV30
j_call: TRBJ2-2

cdr3_aa: CASSTTGYSNQPQHF
cdr3_nt: TGTGCCAGTAGTACGACGGGTTATAGCAATCAGCCCCAGCATTTT
clone_size: .
d_call: .
v_call: TRBV19
j_call: TRBJ1-5

cdr3_aa: CASSQDGAGGHETQYF
cdr3_nt: TGTGCCAGCAGCCAAGATGGGGCGGGGGGGCACGAGACCCAGTACTTC
clone_size: once
d_call: TRBD2
v_call: TRBV4-2
j_call: TRBJ2-5

cdr3_aa: CASRRDILREQYF
cdr3_nt: TGTGCCAGCAGACGGGACATATTACGCGAGCAGTACTTC
clone_size: .
d_call: .
v_call: TRBV27
j_call: TRBJ2-7

cdr3_aa: CATSRVSRGRSGDGYTF
cdr3_nt: TGTGCCACCAGCAGAGTTAGCAGGGGGCGGTCGGGTGATGGCTACACCTTC
clone_size: .
d_call: TRBD1
v_call: TRBV15
j_call: TRBJ1-2

cdr3_aa: CASSGPGQGPSYEQYF
cdr3_nt: TGCGCCAGCAGCGGACCGGGACAGGGTCCCTCCTACGAGCAGTACTTC
clone_size: .
d_call: TRBD1
v_call: TRBV10-2
j_call: TRBJ2-7

cdr3_aa: CASSFLTGEEQYF
cdr3_nt: TGCGCCAGCAGCTTCCTGACAGGGGAAGAGCAGTACTTC
clone_size: .
d_call: TRBD1
v_call: TRBV5-1
j_call: TRBJ2-7

cdr3_aa: CASSFSRVEAFF
cdr3_nt: TGTGCCAGCAGTTTCTCCAGGGTAGAAGCTTTCTTT
clone_size: .
d_call: .
v_call: TRBV25-1
j_call: TRBJ1-1

cdr3_aa: CSARLEEQYF
cdr3_nt: TGCAGTGCTAGATTGGAGGAGCAGTACTTC
clone_size: .
d_call: .
v_call: TRBV20-1
j_call: TRBJ2-7

cdr3_aa: CASSPDGQGGTEAFF
cdr3_nt: TGTGCCAGCAGCCCAGACGGACAGGGTGGCACTGAAGCTTTCTTT
clone_size: .
d_call: TRBD1
v_call: TRBV7-6
j_call: TRBJ1-1

cdr3_aa: CASSSNREAFF
cdr3_nt: TGTGCCAGCAGCTCAAACAGGGAAGCTTTCTTT
clone_size: few
d_call: .
v_call: TRBV9
j_call: TRBJ1-1

cdr3_aa: CASRVTGGNQPQHF
cdr3_nt: TGTGCCAGCAGGGTGACAGGGGGCAATCAGCCCCAGCATTTT
clone_size: once
d_call: TRBD1
v_call: TRBV6-1
j_call: TRBJ1-5

cdr3_aa: CASSQVGGDTGELFF
cdr3_nt: TGTGCCAGCTCACAGGTTGGAGGGGACACCGGGGAGCTGTTTTTT
clone_size: .
d_call: .
v_call: TRBV18
j_call: TRBJ2-2

cdr3_aa: CAWSLAGEANNEQFF
cdr3_nt: TGTGCCTGGAGCCTAGCGGGAGAGGCTAACAATGAGCAGTTCTTC
clone_size: .
d_call: TRBD2
v_call: TRBV30
j_call: TRBJ2-1

cdr3_aa: CASSEAWQGYYSYEQYF
cdr3_nt: TGTGCCAGCAGTGAAGCCTGGCAGGGCTACTACTCCTACGAGCAGTACTTC
clone_size: .
d_call: .
v_call: TRBV6-1
j_call: TRBJ2-7

cdr3_aa: CASSRTGTSYEQYF
cdr3_nt: TGTGCCAGCAGTAGGACAGGGACATCCTACGAGCAGTACTTC
clone_size: .
d_call: TRBD1
v_call: TRBV6-1
j_call: TRBJ2-7

cdr3_aa: CAWKGPSLGEQYF
cdr3_nt: TGTGCCTGGAAGGGGCCTTCGCTAGGCGAGCAGTACTTC
clone_size: .
d_call: .
v_call: TRBV30
j_call: TRBJ2-7

cdr3_aa: CASSLAPQGLNYGYTF
cdr3_nt: TGTGCCAGCAGCTTAGCGCCCCAGGGTCTTAACTATGGCTACACCTTC
clone_size: .
d_call: .
v_call: TRBV7-8
j_call: TRBJ1-2

cdr3_aa: CASNDPGQDTDTQYF
cdr3_nt: TGTGCCAGCAACGACCCGGGACAAGACACAGATACGCAGTATTTT
clone_size: .
d_call: .
v_call: TRBV2
j_call: TRBJ2-3

cdr3_aa: CASSLSAAGGPSYEQYF
cdr3_nt: TGTGCCAGCAGCTTGTCCGCGGCGGGAGGTCCTTCCTACGAGCAGTACTTC
clone_size: .
d_call: TRBD2
v_call: TRBV5-6
j_call: TRBJ2-7

cdr3_aa: CASSLLSGTGRNQPQHF
cdr3_nt: TGTGCCAGCAGCTTATTGAGCGGGACAGGACGCAATCAGCCCCAGCATTTT
clone_size: once
d_call: TRBD1
v_call: TRBV5-6
j_call: TRBJ1-5

cdr3_aa: CASSPPSQMNTEAFF
cdr3_nt: TGTGCCAGCTCACCACCTTCACAGATGAACACTGAAGCTTTCTTT
clone_size: once
d_call: .
v_call: TRBV18
j_call: TRBJ1-1

cdr3_aa: CASSRRGEKLFF
cdr3_nt: TGTGCCAGCAGCCGCAGGGGAGAAAAACTGTTTTTT
clone_size: few
d_call: .
v_call: TRBV11-3
j_call: TRBJ1-4

cdr3_aa: CASTYRVQDGYTF
cdr3_nt: TGTGCCAGCACGTACAGGGTTCAGGATGGCTACACCTTC
clone_size: .
d_call: .
v_call: TRBV28
j_call: TRBJ1-2

cdr3_aa: CASSASREGDAGELFF
cdr3_nt: TGTGCCAGCAGCGCCTCCAGGGAAGGGGATGCCGGGGAGCTGTTTTTT
clone_size: few
d_call: .
v_call: TRBV5-6
j_call: TRBJ2-2

cdr3_aa: CASSEAGGGNTIYF
cdr3_nt: TGTGCCAGCAGTGAGGCCGGCGGTGGAAACACCATATATTTT
clone_size: .
d_call: .
v_call: TRBV2
j_call: TRBJ1-3

cdr3_aa: CASSRPGGADTQYF
cdr3_nt: TGTGCCAGCAGCCGCCCGGGGGGAGCAGATACGCAGTATTTT
clone_size: .
d_call: TRBD2
v_call: TRBV7-2
j_call: TRBJ2-3

cdr3_aa: CASSYPGQQIYEQYF
cdr3_nt: TGTGCCAGCAGTTACCCGGGACAGCAGATCTACGAGCAGTACTTC
clone_size: .
d_call: TRBD1
v_call: TRBV6-5
j_call: TRBJ2-7

cdr3_aa: CASSKGLAGGPTYEQYF
cdr3_nt: TGTGCCAGCAGCAAGGGACTAGCGGGAGGGCCGACCTACGAGCAGTACTTC
clone_size: .
d_call: TRBD2
v_call: TRBV7-9
j_call: TRBJ2-7